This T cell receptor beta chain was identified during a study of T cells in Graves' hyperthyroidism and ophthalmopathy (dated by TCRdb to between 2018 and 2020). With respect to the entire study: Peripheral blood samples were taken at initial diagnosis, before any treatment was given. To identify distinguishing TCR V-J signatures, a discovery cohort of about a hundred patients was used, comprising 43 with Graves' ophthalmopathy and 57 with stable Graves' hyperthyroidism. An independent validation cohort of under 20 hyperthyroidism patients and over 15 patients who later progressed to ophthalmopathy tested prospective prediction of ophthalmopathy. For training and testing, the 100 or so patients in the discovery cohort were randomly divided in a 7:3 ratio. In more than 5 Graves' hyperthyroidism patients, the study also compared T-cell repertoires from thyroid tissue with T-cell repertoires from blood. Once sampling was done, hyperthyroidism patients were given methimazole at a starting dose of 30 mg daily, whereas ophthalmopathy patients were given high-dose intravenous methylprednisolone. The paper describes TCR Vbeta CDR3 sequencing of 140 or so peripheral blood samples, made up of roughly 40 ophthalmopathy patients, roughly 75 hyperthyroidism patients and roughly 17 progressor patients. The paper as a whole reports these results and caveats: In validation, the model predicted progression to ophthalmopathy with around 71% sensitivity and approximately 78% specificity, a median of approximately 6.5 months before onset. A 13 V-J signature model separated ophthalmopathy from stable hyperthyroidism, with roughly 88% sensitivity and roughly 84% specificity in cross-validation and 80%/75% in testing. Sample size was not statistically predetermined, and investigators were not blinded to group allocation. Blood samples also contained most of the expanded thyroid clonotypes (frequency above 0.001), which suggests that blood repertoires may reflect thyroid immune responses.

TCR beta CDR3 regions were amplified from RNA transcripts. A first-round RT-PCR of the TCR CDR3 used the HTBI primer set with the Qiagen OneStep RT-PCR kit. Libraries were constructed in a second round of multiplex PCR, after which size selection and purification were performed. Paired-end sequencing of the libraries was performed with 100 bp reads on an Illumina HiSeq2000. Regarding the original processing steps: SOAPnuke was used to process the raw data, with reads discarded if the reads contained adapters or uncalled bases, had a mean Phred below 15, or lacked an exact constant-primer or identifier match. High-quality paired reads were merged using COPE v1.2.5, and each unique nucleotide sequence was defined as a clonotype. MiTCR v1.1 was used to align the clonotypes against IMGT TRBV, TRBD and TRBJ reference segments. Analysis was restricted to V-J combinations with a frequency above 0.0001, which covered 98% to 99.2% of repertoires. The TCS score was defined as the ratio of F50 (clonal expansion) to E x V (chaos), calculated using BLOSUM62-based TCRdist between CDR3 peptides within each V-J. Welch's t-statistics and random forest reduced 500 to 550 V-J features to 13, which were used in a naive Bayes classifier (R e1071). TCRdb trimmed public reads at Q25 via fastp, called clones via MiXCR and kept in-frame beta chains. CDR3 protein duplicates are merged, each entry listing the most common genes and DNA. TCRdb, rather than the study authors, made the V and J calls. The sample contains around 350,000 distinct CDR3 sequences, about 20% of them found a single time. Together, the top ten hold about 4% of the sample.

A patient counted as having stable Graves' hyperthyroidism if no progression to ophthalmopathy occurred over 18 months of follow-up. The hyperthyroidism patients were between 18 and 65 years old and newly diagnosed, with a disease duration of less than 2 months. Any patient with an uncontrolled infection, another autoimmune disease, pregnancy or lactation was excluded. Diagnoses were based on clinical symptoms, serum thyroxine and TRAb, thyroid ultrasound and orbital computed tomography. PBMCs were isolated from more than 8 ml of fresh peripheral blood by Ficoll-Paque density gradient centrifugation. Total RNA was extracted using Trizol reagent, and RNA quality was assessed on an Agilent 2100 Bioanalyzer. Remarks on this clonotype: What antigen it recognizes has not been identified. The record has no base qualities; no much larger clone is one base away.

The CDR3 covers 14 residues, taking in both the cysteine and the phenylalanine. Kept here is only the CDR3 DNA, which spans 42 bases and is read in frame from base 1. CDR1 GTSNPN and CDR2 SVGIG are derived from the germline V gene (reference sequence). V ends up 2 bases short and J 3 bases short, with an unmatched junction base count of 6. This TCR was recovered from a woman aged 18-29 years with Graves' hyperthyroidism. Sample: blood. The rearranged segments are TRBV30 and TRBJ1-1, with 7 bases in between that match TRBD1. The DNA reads TGTGCCTGGAGTAGGGGGCGCCGGGACACTGAAGCTTTCTTT. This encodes CAWSRGRRDTEAFF.